This TCR beta chain was captured by sequencing in a study of cytomegalovirus exposure and HLA in healthy donors. Regarding the study as a whole: It was reported that the classifier diagnosed cytomegalovirus status with high specificity and sensitivity in both the original and validation cohorts.

Germline V gene sequence: CDR1 MNHNS, CDR2 SASEGT. The trim removed 8 bases at V and 4 bases at J, leaving 9 bases unmatched. The CDR3 extends over 14 amino acids. The method was immunoSEQ multiplex PCR; TCRdb's version includes in-frame clones alone and lacks a portion of them. The repertoire consists of 150,000 to 200,000 clones, with about 85% occurring once and the leading ten covering roughly 15%. This clone showed up just once. Antigen unknown. The sequenced material came from PBMCs. This clonotype was sampled from a man aged 18 to 29 in good health and CMV-seropositive. The chain employs TRBV6-1 and TRBJ2-3, with 7 nucleotides matching TRBD2. The CDR3: CASRSGNDADTQYF. CDR3 sequence (DNA): TGTGCCAGCCGGAGCGGGAATGATGCAGATACGCAGTATTTT.